The next 6 T cell receptor beta chains were all read from a single sample in a study of molecular identifiers for immune sequencing clone quantification (dated by TCRdb to 2016 to 2019). The library was built by means of PCR. The data were produced on an Illumina HiSeq 4000. TCRdb trimmed the raw reads at Q25, called clones with MiXCR and kept productive beta chains. Rows are combined by CDR3 protein, so each entry shows the most common genes and DNA. The sample table shows 80,000 to 95,000 distinct CDR3 sequences, and around 17% are seen once. The ten largest clonotypes hold 0.85% of the sample. The sample was naive CD8+ T cells from blood, with Jurkat cell RNA spiked in. The sample's cell subset or site label, in plain terms: FACS-sorted CD8+CD4-CCR7+CD45RA+ naive T cells. The receptors shown here come from a human donor in good health. Some libraries in this study had Jurkat cell RNA spiked in.

The chain is built from TRBV30 and TRBJ1-3; D unresolved. V lost 2 bases and J 0 bases, leaving 14 bases between the germline ends. Germline V gene lookup returns CDR1 GTSNPN and CDR2 SVGIG (reference sequence). This CDR3 comprises 16 residues. CDR3 amino acids: CAWSPDLAYSGNTIYF. CDR3 sequence (DNA): TGTGCCTGGAGTCCCGATTTAGCGTACTCTGGAAACACCATATATTTT.

Comment on this clonotype: A clone one base away is much larger, so this may be a read error. Without the conserved terminal phenylalanine or tryptophan, this CDR3 likely stems from a read error. The chain links TRBV7-9 to TRBJ2-4; D is uncertain. The V gene's germline CDR1 is SEHNR and CDR2 FQNEAQ (reference sequence). Trimming took off 1 base at V and 2 bases at J, with 9 bases between the two ends. The CDR3 runs to 15 residues. The CDR3 here is CASSLEADTKNIQYS. The CDR3 DNA sequence: TGTGCCAGCAGCTTAGAGGCAGACACCAAAAACATTCAGTACTCC.

Notes on this clonotype: This sequence may be a read error, since a much larger clone differs from it by one base. Written as DNA, the CDR3 is TGTGCCAGCAATACAGGGTTTAACTATGGCTACACCTTC. As protein: CASNTGFNYGYTF. The rearrangement uses TRBV27 and TRBJ1-2, with TRBD1 as a possible D gene (6 bases). This CDR3 has 13 amino acids. Trimming took 7 bases from V and 1 from J, leaving 10 bases between them. Germline values: CDR1 MNHEY, CDR2 SMNVEV (reference sequence).

This clonotype showed up many times. This chain joins TRBV7-9 and TRBJ1-5; D gene unclear. There are 16 residues in the CDR3. Deletions cut 1 base from V and 0 bases from J, with 10 bases between. Looked up from germline, CDR1 is SEHNR and CDR2 is FQNEAQ (reference sequence). The CDR3 protein is CASSLGGMGSNQPQHF. In DNA form, the CDR3 reads TGTGCCAGCAGCTTAGGAGGGATGGGTAGCAATCAGCCCCAGCATTTT.

With regard to this clonotype: This may stem from a read error, because a much larger clone lies one nucleotide away. This chain uses TRBV30 with TRBJ2-2, with 7 bases that match TRBD1. V was clipped by 6 bases and J by 7 bases; unmatched bases: 11. The germline gives CDR1 GTSNPN, CDR2 SVGIG (reference sequence). The CDR3 spans 14 residues. CDR3 protein: CACTGDSGIGELFF. In nucleotides, the CDR3 is TGTGCCTGCACAGGGGATTCGGGCATCGGGGAGCTGTTTTTT.

There are many counts of this clonotype. This chain links TRBV4-3 with TRBJ1-5; D is possibly TRBD1 (5 bases). CDR3 length equals 15 residues. V was trimmed by 0 bases and J by 4 bases, leaving 10 bases between them. Germline CDR1 is LGHNA and CDR2 is YSLEER. The CDR3 region is CASSQDRAGNQPQHF. The CDR3 DNA reads TGCGCCAGCAGCCAAGATAGGGCAGGGAATCAGCCCCAGCATTTT.